These 4 T cell receptor beta chains originate from one sample sequenced in a study of human T cells and chemical hapten exposure. The sample's time point: pre-sensitization, week 0. As to treatment: therapeutic diphenylcyclopropenone sensitization with weekly scalp DPC. TCRdb reprocessed the RACE reads with MiXCR, giving one entry per CDR3 protein. The sample has over 300,000 distinct CDR3 sequences; 5.1% are singletons. The sequences come from whole blood, collected in connection with sensitization to the hapten diphenylcyclopropenone (DPC). These receptors were taken from a woman between 50 and 59 years old with alopecia areata. Some clones in this sample may be carry-over from other donors' samples.

This clonotype appeared a few times. This chain joins TRBV7-2 and TRBJ2-5; D is perhaps TRBD2 (6 bases). CDR1 is SGHTA and CDR2 is FQGNSA in the germline V gene. The CDR3 is 14 amino acids. Trimming removed 5 bases at V and 5 bases at J, with 15 bases between. CDR3 nucleotides: TGTGCCAGCAGCCAGGCGCGCGGGACTGAGACCCAGTACTTC. It translates to CASSQARGTETQYF.

The chain is built from TRBV18 and TRBJ1-5; no reliable D call. Germline CDR1 and CDR2: KGHSH and LQKENI. Trimming removed 4 bases at V and 3 bases at J, with 10 bases between. The CDR3 consists of 14 residues. As DNA, the CDR3 is TGTGCCAGCTCACATAGGGAATCCAATCAGCCCCAGCATTTT. Amino acids: CASSHRESNQPQHF.

This clonotype was seen repeatedly, ten times or more. The chain couples TRBV7-2 to TRBJ2-3; a weak D match, TRBD1 (6 bases). The CDR3 extends over 13 amino acids. CDR1 and CDR2 from the germline V gene are SGHTA and FQGNSA. The V and J ends lost 6 bases and 4 bases respectively, with 11 bases between them. The CDR3 nucleotides are TGTGCCAGCAGTTTACAGGGTGCAGATACGCAGTATTTT. Translated: CASSLQGADTQYF.

In its sample, this clonotype was seen many times. The DNA for the CDR3 is TGCGCCAGCAGAGGCAGGGGGCTGCAGGATAGCAATCAGCCCCAGCATTTT. Amino acids: CASRGRGLQDSNQPQHF. The rearrangement uses TRBV10-2 and TRBJ1-5, with 8 bases fitting TRBD1. The CDR3 runs 17 residues. Germline loops: CDR1 WSHSY, CDR2 SAAADI. Germline trimming cut 6 bases from V and 0 bases from J; bases unmatched to any gene: 10.